The 19 T cell receptor beta chains below were found in one sample sequenced in a study of T-cell memory formation after mild COVID-19. TCRdb reprocessed the 5' RACE reads via MiXCR and lists one record per CDR3 protein. This table has about 340,000 distinct CDR3 sequences, roughly 13% appearing once. Specimen: PBMCs or a T cell subset sorted from them (not recorded which). Source of these receptors: a man aged 18-30 years who had mild COVID-19 (a few samples of this study predate the infection). Cell type and time point are not known.

This clonotype was observed a handful of times. V usage is TRBV19 and J usage is TRBJ2-1, with 9 bases identical to TRBD1. The J segment lost 11 bases and the V segment lost 10 bases, leaving 12 bases of the junction unmatched. This CDR3 region has 13 residues. Germline-derived CDR1 and CDR2 are LNHDA and SQIVND (reference sequence). CDR3 nucleotides: TGTGCCACCAAGACCCCGGGACAGGGCCAGCAGTTCTTC. It encodes CATKTPGQGQQFF.

This clonotype was seen ten or more times. Its ends do not fully match the called genes, so a read error is possible. The gene calls are TRBV7-9 and TRBJ2-3, with D perhaps TRBD2 (5 bases). Per the germline V gene, CDR1 is SEHNR and CDR2 is FQNEAQ (reference sequence). The CDR3 is 10 amino acids. The CDR3 DNA sequence: TGTGCCAGCAGTTTGGACTCGCCTAACTTT. This codes for CASSLDSPNF.

This clonotype was picked up a small number of times. This chain links TRBV7-2 with TRBJ1-2, with D possibly TRBD1 on 5 matching bases. The germline V gene encodes CDR1 SGHTA and CDR2 FQGNSA. The germline V and J ends were trimmed by 6 bases and 3 bases, with 11 bases remaining between them. The CDR3 is 13 residues long. CDR3 amino acids: CASRTGTDYGYTF. CDR3 DNA: TGTGCCAGCAGGACCGGGACGGACTATGGCTACACCTTC.

This clonotype came up a few times. The rearrangement uses TRBV7-9 and TRBJ2-3; no definite D call. Trimming removed 1 base at V and 3 bases at J, with 14 bases between. The CDR3 has 16 amino acids. Germline V lookup: CDR1 SEHNR, CDR2 FQNEAQ (reference sequence). DNA for the CDR3: TGTGCCAGCAGCTTAGTATTCGTTGGTTGGACAGATACGCAGTATTTT. Translation gives CASSLVFVGWTDTQYF.

This rearrangement joins TRBV7-9 to TRBJ1-1; 7 positions agree with TRBD1. The junction had 4 bases not matched to a gene; V was cut back by 5 bases and J by 1 base. Germline-derived CDR1 and CDR2 are SEHNR and FQNEAQ (reference sequence). CDR3 length: 14 residues. Here the CDR3 DNA reads TGTGCCAGCAGCGCCCAGGGGGGGAACACTGAAGCTTTCTTT. Translation: CASSAQGGNTEAFF.

The chain couples TRBV10-3 to TRBJ2-3; 9 nucleotides line up with TRBD2. The CDR3 covers 14 residues. Looked up from germline, CDR1 is ENHRY and CDR2 is SYGVKD. Unmatched junction bases numbered 7, after V lost 6 bases and J lost 6 bases. The CDR3 DNA reads TGTGCCATCAGAAGCGGGGGGCCCGGCGATACGCAGTATTTT. This codes for CAIRSGGPGDTQYF.

V gene TRBV12-3 or TRBV12-4 combines with J gene TRBJ1-1; maybe TRBD1 (6 bases). V gave up 4 bases and J gave up 0 bases, with 15 bases separating them. This CDR3 is 16 amino acids long. The CDR3 coding sequence is TGTGCCAGCAGTTCACAGGGACCGCCTATGAACACTGAAGCTTTCTTT. Encoded protein: CASSSQGPPMNTEAFF.

This clonotype has at least ten counts. V gene TRBV10-2 combines with J gene TRBJ2-1; 10 bases agree with TRBD1. CDR1 is WSHSY and CDR2 is SAAADI in the germline V gene. Losses at the gene ends were 6 bases for V and 1 base for J; bases not matched to a gene: 0. The CDR3 covers 14 residues. The CDR3 loop is CASRDRGSYNEQFF. The DNA of the CDR3 is TGCGCCAGCAGGGACAGGGGGTCCTACAATGAGCAGTTCTTC.

This clonotype has a handful of counts. This CDR3 reads CASSQDRRSTDTQYF. The CDR3 bases are TGTGCCAGCAGCCAAGATCGTAGGAGTACAGATACGCAGTATTTT. The chain combines TRBV3-1 with TRBJ2-3; D gene ambiguous. Per germline, CDR1 LGHDT and CDR2 YNNKEL (reference sequence). The CDR3 loop spans 15 amino acids. Trimming took off 0 bases at V and 3 bases at J, with 10 bases between the two ends.

The chain combines TRBV4-1 with TRBJ1-3, with no clear D. Germline loops: CDR1 MGHRA, CDR2 YSYEKL. The CDR3 covers 15 residues. V lost 3 bases and J 0 bases, leaving 9 bases between the germline ends. The CDR3: CASSQYTGSGNTIYF. In DNA form, the CDR3 reads TGCGCCAGCAGCCAGTACACGGGCTCTGGAAACACCATATATTTT.

CDR3 DNA sequence: TGCGCCAGCAGCCAAGCGGACAGGGGAAATGAAAAACTGTTTTTT. Protein sequence: CASSQADRGNEKLFF. The V call is TRBV4-3, the J call TRBJ1-4, with 9 bases aligning to TRBD1. Germline trimming cut 1 base from V and 5 bases from J; bases unmatched to any gene: 2. CDR1 and CDR2 (germline): LGHNA, YSLEER. This CDR3 comprises 15 residues.

The rearrangement joins TRBV6-2 or TRBV6-3 to TRBJ2-5; D unclear. Germline CDR1 is MNHEY and CDR2 is SVGEGT. This CDR3 has 14 amino acids. V lost 7 bases to trimming and J lost 5 bases, with 17 bases between them. CDR3: CASTSENVRETQYF. CDR3 coding DNA: TGTGCCAGCACCTCGGAGAACGTTCGGGAGACCCAGTACTTC.

This clonotype has a handful of counts. V usage is TRBV7-9 and J usage is TRBJ2-3; the D gene is possibly TRBD1 (6 bases). Trimming stripped 5 bases from V and 6 bases from J, with 18 bases between. The germline CDR1 and CDR2 sequences are SEHNR and FQNEAQ (reference sequence). This CDR3 has 15 amino acids. CDR3 DNA sequence: TGTGCCAGCAGCCTGGGGGCCAGCGGTGGCGATACGCAGTATTTT. Translating gives CASSLGASGGDTQYF.

This clonotype came up many times. The chain is built from TRBV2 and TRBJ2-1; D is perhaps TRBD1 (5 bases). This CDR3 is built from 14 residues. Germline V gene sequence: CDR1 SNHLY, CDR2 FYNNEI. Trimming pared 6 bases from V and 0 bases from J, leaving 9 bases between. Here the CDR3 DNA reads TGTGCCAGCAGCCAGGGCGGCTCCTACAATGAGCAGTTCTTC. It translates to CASSQGGSYNEQFF.

There are a few counts of this clonotype. The chain combines TRBV7-2 with TRBJ2-3, with a weak D call TRBD2 (6 bases). The CDR3 totals 17 residues. The ends were cut back, 5 bases at V and 3 bases at J, with 21 bases in the middle. The germline gives CDR1 SGHTA, CDR2 FQGNSA. CDR3 sequence: CASSRVAGAGRTDTQYF. The CDR3 DNA follows: TGTGCCAGCAGCCGCGTCGCAGGAGCGGGTCGTACAGATACGCAGTATTTT.

CDR3: CASSQAASEAYEQYF. Here the CDR3 DNA reads TGTGCCAGCAGCCAAGCGGCCAGCGAAGCCTACGAGCAGTACTTC. The chain employs TRBV4-2 and TRBJ2-7; D unclear. Per germline, CDR1 LGHNA and CDR2 YNFKEQ. The germline V and J ends were trimmed by 1 base and 2 bases, with 12 bases remaining between them. The CDR3 length is 15 residues.

The sample holds a few counts of this clonotype. The CDR3 protein is CASSPVSYRPEAFF. The DNA of the CDR3 is TGTGCCAGCAGTCCCGTGAGTTATAGACCTGAAGCTTTCTTT. The chain carries TRBV27 and TRBJ1-1; D is ambiguous. This CDR3 spans 14 amino acids. With 5 bases removed from V and 6 bases from J, the gap between germline ends came to 16 bases. Germline-derived CDR1 and CDR2 are MNHEY and SMNVEV (reference sequence).

This clonotype was seen only a few times. The V gene is TRBV5-5, the J gene TRBJ2-7; D may be TRBD1 or TRBD2 (5 bases each). The germline gives CDR1 SGHKS, CDR2 YYEKEE (reference sequence). Trimming stripped 7 bases from V and 6 bases from J, with 17 bases between. The CDR3 runs to 13 residues. CDR3 DNA: TGTGCCAGCCAACGAGGGGAGTCGGTCGAGCAGTACTTC. It yields the protein CASQRGESVEQYF.

The chain combines TRBV4-3 with TRBJ2-1; 7 nucleotides line up with TRBD1. After removal of 4 bases from V and 0 bases from J, the junction contained 9 bases not matched to a gene. CDR1 is LGHNA, CDR2 YSLEER, per germline. This CDR3 comprises 17 residues. The CDR3 sequence is CASSLVTGTSSYNEQFF. CDR3 sequence (DNA): TGCGCCAGCAGCCTAGTGACAGGGACCTCCTCCTACAATGAGCAGTTCTTC.